This TCR beta chain was recovered during a study of T-cell memory formation after mild COVID-19. Study-level findings and limits: Clones shrinking from day 15 to 85 showed even CD4/CD8 mixes; later expanders tilted CD4+.

The junction had 19 bases not matched to a gene; V was cut back by 1 base and J by 8 bases. CDR1 and CDR2 (germline): DFQATT, SNEGSKA (reference sequence). CDR3 length: 18 residues. This clonotype was picked up a small number of times. Its antigen is currently unknown. TCRdb itself ran the 5' RACE reads through MiXCR, one entry per CDR3 protein. The sample lists about 470,000 distinct CDR3 sequences; around a sixth were seen once. This chain connects TRBV20-1 to TRBJ2-1; 8 bases fit TRBD2. The source is an adult woman who had mild COVID-19 (a few samples of this study predate the infection). Cell type and time point are not known. Input material: PBMCs or a T cell subset sorted from them (not recorded which). CDR3 coding DNA: TGCAGTGCTAGAGGACCAACTCTGAGAAGCGGGAGTAGGGATGAGCAGTTCTTC. Translation gives CSARGPTLRSGSRDEQFF.